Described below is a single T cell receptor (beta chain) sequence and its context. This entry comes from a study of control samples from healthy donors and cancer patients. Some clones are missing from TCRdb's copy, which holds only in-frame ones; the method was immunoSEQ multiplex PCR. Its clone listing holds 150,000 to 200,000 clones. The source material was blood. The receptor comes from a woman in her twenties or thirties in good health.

The CDR3 protein is CASSRGTGGVYEQYF. The CDR3 bases are TGCGCCAGCAGCCGAGGGACAGGGGGAGTCTACGAGCAGTACTTC. The rearrangement joins TRBV4-1 to TRBJ2-7; 11 nucleotides line up with TRBD1. Germline assignment: CDR1 MGHRA and CDR2 YSYEKL. CDR3 length: 15 residues. The trim removed 4 bases at V and 3 bases at J, leaving 5 bases unmatched.